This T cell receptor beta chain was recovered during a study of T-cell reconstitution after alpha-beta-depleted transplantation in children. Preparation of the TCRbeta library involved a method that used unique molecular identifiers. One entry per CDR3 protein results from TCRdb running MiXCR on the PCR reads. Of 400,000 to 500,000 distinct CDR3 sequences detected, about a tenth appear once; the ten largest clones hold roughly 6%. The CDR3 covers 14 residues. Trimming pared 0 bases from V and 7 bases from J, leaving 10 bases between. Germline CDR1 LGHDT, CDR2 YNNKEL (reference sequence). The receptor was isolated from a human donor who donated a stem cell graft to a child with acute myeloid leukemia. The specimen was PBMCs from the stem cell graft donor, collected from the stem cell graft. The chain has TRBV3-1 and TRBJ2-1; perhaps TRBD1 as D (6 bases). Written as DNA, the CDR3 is TGTGCCAGCAGCCAAGATATTGGGACAAATGAGCAGTTCTTC. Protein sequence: CASSQDIGTNEQFF.